The 2 T cell receptor beta chains in this list originate from one sample, sequenced in a study of blood T cell repertoires in COVID-19. Sequencing was performed with immunoSEQ multiplex PCR; in TCRdb, only in-frame clones are kept and a portion is missing. The profile shows approximately 260,000 clones, 80% to 85% of them singletons. Specimen: PBMCs or T cells enriched from blood (not recorded which). The receptors derive from a man aged 50 to 59 who had recovered from COVID-19.

This chain uses TRBV11-2 with TRBJ1-6; no clear D. CDR3 size: 16 residues. V was trimmed by 5 bases and J by 0 bases, leaving 11 bases between them. Per the germline V gene, CDR1 is SGHAT and CDR2 is FQNNGV. The CDR3, as DNA: TGTGCCAGCAGCCTCCCCCGGGTCTCCTATAATTCACCCCTCCACTTT. This encodes CASSLPRVSYNSPLHF.

This clone has only a few counts. The CDR3, as DNA: TGCGCCAGCAGTAAAGGGACAGACAACATGAACACTGAAGCTTTCTTT. This gives the protein CASSKGTDNMNTEAFF. This rearrangement joins TRBV10-1 to TRBJ1-1; 7 bases are shared with TRBD1. In germline, CDR1 is WNHNN, CDR2 SYGVQD (reference sequence). With V trimmed by 5 bases and J by 0 bases, 9 bases remained unmatched. This CDR3 is built from 16 residues.